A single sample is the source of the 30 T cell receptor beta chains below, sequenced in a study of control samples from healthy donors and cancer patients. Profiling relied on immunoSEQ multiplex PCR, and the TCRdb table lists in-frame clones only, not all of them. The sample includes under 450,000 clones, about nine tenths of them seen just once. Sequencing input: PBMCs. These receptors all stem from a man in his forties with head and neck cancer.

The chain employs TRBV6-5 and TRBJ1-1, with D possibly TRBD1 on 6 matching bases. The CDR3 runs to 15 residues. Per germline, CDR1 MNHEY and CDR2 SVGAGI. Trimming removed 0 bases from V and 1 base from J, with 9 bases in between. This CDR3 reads CASSYSVRGNTEAFF. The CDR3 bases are TGTGCCAGCAGTTACTCGGTCAGGGGGAACACTGAAGCTTTCTTT.

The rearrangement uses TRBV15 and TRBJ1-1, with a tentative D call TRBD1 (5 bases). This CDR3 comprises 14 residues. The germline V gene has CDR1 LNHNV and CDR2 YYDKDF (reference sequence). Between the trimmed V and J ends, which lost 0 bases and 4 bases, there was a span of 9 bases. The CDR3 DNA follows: TGTGCCACCAGCAGAGATATGGGGACCACTGAAGCTTTCTTT. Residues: CATSRDMGTTEAFF.

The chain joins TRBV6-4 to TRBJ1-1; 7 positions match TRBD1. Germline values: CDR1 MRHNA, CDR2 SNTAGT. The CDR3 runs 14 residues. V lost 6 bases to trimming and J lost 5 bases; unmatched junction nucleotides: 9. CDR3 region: CASSNTGEGTEAFF. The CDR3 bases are TGTGCCAGCAGCAACACAGGGGAAGGGACTGAAGCTTTCTTT.

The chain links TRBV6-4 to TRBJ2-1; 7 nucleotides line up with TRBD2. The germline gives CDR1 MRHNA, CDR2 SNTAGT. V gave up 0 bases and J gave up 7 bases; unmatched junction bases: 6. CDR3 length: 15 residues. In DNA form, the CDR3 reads TGTGCCAGCAGTGACTCGGGGGAGGGAGGGAATGAGCAGTTCTTC. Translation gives CASSDSGEGGNEQFF.

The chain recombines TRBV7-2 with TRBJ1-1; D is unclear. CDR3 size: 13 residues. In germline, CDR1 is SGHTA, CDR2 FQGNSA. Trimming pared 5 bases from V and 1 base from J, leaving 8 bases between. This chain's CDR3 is CASSRARNTEAFF. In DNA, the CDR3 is TGTGCCAGCAGCCGGGCCAGGAACACTGAAGCTTTCTTT.

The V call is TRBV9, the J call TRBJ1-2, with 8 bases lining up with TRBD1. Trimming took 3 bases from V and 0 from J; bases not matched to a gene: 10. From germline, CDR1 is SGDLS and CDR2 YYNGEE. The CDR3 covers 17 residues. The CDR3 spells CASSAGGTGPANYGYTF. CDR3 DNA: TGTGCCAGCAGCGCGGGAGGGACAGGCCCAGCTAACTATGGCTACACCTTC.

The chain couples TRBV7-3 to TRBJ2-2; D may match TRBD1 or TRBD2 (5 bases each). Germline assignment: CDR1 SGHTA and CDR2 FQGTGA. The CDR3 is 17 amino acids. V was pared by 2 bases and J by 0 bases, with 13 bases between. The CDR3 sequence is CASSLQLVGANTGELFF. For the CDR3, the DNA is TGTGCCAGCAGCTTACAGTTGGTGGGGGCGAACACCGGGGAGCTGTTTTTT. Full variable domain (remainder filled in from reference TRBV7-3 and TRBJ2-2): GAGVSQTPSNKVTEKGKYVELRCDPISGHTALYWYRQSLGQGPEFLIYFQGTGAADDSGLPNDRFFAVRPEGSVSTLKIQRTERGDSAVYLCASSLQLVGANTGELFFGEGSRLTVL.

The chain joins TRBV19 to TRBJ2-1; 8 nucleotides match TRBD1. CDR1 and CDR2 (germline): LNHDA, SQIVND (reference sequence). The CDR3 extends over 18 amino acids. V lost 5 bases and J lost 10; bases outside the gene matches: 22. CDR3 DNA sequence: TGTGCCAGTAGTGCCCTACCCTTGGGACAGGTCCTGCTCAAGGAGCAGTTCTTC. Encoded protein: CASSALPLGQVLLKEQFF. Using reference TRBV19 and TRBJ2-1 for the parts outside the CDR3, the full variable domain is DGGITQSPKYLFRKEGQNVTLSCEQNLNHDAMYWYRQDPGQGLRLIYYSQIVNDFQKGDIAEGYSVSREKKESFPLTVTSAQKNPTAFYLCASSALPLGQVLLKEQFFGPGTRLTVL.

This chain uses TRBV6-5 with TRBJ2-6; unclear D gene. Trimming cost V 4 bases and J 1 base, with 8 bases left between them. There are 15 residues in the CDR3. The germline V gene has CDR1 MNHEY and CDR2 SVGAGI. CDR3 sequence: CASSSPSSGANVLTF. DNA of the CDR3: TGTGCCAGCAGTTCCCCCAGTTCTGGGGCCAACGTCCTGACTTTC.

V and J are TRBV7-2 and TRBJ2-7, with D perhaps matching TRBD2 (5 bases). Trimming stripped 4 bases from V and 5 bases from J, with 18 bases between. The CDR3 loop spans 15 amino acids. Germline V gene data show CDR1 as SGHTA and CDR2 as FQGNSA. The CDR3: CASSSPRSTGNEQYF. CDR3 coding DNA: TGTGCCAGCAGCTCCCCCCGCAGTACCGGGAACGAGCAGTACTTC. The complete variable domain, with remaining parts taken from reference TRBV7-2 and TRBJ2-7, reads GAGVSQSPSNKVTEKGKDVELRCDPISGHTALYWYRQSLGQGLEFLIYFQGNSAPDKSGLPSDRFSAERTGGSVSTLTIQRTQQEDSAVYLCASSSPRSTGNEQYFGPGTRLTVT.

CDR3 sequence (DNA): TGTGCCAGCAGCAAGGAGGGCCAGAGCTCCTACAATGAGCAGTTCTTC. Translating gives CASSKEGQSSYNEQFF. The V gene is TRBV9, the J gene TRBJ2-1; maybe TRBD2 (6 bases). The CDR3 contains 16 residues. CDR1 and CDR2 (germline): SGDLS, YYNGEE. V lost 4 bases to trimming and J lost 0 bases, with 14 bases between them.

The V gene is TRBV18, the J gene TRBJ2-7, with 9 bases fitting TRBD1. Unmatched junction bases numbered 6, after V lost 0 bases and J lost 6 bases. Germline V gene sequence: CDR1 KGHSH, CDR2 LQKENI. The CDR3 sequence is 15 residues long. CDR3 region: CASSPPSGQGTEQYF. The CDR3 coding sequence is TGTGCCAGCTCACCACCGTCGGGACAGGGAACCGAGCAGTACTTC.

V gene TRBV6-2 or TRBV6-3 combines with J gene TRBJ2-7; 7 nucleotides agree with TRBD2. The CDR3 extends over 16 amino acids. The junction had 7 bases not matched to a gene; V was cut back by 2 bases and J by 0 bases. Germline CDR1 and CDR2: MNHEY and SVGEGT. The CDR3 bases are TGTGCCAGCAGTTACGGTACCCGGGAGGTCTCCTACGAGCAGTACTTC. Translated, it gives CASSYGTREVSYEQYF.

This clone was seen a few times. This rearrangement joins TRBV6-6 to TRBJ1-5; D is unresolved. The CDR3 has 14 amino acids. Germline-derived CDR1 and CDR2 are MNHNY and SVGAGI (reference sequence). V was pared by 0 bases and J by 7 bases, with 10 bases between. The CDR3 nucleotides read TGTGCCAGCAGTTACTCCCAGCCGGGGCAGCCCCAGCATTTT. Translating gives CASSYSQPGQPQHF.

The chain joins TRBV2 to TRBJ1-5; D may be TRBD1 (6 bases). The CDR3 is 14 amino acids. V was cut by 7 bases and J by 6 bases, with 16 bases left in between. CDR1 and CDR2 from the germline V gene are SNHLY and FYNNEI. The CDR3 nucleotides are TGTGCCAGCACCGTGGGGGGGGCGGGTCAGCCCCAGCATTTT. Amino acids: CASTVGGAGQPQHF.

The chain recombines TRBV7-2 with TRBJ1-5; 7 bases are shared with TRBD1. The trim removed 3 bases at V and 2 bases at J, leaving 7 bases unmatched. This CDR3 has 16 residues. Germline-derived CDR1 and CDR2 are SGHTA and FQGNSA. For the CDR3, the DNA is TGTGCCAGCAGCTTGCTGACAGGGACCCGCAATCAGCCCCAGCATTTT. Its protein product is CASSLLTGTRNQPQHF.

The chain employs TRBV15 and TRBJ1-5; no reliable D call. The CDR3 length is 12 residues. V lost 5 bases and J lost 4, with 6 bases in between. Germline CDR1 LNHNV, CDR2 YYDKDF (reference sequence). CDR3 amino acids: CATSPYNQPQHF. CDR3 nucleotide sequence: TGTGCCACCAGCCCTTATAATCAGCCCCAGCATTTT.

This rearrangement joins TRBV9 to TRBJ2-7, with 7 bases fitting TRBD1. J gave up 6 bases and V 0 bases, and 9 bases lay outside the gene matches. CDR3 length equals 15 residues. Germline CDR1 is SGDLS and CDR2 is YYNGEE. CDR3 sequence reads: CASSVGQGRGLEQYF. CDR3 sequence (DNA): TGTGCCAGCAGCGTAGGACAGGGTCGAGGTCTCGAGCAGTACTTC.

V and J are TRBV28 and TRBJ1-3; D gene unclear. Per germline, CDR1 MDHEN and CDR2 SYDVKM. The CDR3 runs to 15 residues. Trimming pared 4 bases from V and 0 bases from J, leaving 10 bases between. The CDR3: CASSSGSSSGNTIYF. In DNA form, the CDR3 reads TGTGCCAGCAGTTCAGGCAGTTCCTCTGGAAACACCATATATTTT. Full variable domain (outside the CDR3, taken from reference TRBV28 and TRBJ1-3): DVKVTQSSRYLVKRTGEKVFLECVQDMDHENMFWYRQDPGLGLRLIYFSYDVKMKEKGDIPEGYSVSREKKERFSLILESASTNQTSMYLCASSSGSSSGNTIYFGEGSWLTVV.

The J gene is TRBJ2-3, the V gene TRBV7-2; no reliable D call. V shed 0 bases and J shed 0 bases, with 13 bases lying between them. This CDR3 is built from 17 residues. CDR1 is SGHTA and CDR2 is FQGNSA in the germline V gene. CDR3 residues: CASSLAGGRASTDTQYF. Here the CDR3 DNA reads TGTGCCAGCAGCTTAGCTGGCGGTCGGGCCAGCACAGATACGCAGTATTTT.

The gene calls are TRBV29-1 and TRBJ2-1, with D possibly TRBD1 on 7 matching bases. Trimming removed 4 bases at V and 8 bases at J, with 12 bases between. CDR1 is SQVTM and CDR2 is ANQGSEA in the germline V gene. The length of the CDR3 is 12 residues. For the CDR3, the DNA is TGCAGCGTTGCACTCAGGGGGGATGAGCAGTTCTTC. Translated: CSVALRGDEQFF.

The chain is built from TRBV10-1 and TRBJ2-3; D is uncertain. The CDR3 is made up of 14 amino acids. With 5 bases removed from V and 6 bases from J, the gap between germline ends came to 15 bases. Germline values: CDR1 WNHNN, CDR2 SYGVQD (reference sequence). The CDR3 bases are TGCGCCAGCAGTTCTTGGCTAGTCAAGGATACGCAGTATTTT. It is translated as CASSSWLVKDTQYF.

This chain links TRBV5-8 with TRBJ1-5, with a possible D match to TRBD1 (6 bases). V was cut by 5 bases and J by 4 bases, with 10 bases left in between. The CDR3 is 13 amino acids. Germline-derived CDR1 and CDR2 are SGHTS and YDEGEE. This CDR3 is CASSWQGNQPQHF. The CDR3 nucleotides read TGTGCCAGCAGTTGGCAGGGGAATCAGCCCCAGCATTTT.

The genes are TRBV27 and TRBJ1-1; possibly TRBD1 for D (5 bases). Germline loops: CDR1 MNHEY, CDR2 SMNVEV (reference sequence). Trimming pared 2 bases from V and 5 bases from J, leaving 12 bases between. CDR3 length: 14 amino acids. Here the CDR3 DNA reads TGTGCCAGCAGTTTACGGGGGAGCAAGACTGAAGCTTTCTTT. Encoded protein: CASSLRGSKTEAFF.

The CDR3 is CASSLFMNTEAFF. CDR3 nucleotide sequence: TGTGCCAGCAGTTTATTCATGAACACTGAAGCTTTCTTT. The rearrangement links TRBV27 to TRBJ1-1, with unresolved D. Germline CDR1 reads MNHEY; CDR2 reads SMNVEV (reference sequence). The CDR3 loop spans 13 amino acids. Trimming left V 1 base short and J 0 bases short, with 3 bases between.

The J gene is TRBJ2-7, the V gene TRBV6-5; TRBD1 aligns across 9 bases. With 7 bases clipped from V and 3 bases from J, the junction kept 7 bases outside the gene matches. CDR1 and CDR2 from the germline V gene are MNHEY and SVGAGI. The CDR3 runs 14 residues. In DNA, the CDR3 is TGTGCCAGCACTCCTCCGGGACAGGGCTACGAGCAGTACTTC. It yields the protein CASTPPGQGYEQYF.

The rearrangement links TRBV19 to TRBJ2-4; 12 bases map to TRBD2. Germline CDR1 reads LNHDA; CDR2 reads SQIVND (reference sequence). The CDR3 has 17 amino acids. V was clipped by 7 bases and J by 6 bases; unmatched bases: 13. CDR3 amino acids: CASTMTSGRSGTNIQYF. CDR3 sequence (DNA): TGTGCCAGTACCATGACTAGCGGGAGAAGTGGGACAAACATTCAGTACTTC.

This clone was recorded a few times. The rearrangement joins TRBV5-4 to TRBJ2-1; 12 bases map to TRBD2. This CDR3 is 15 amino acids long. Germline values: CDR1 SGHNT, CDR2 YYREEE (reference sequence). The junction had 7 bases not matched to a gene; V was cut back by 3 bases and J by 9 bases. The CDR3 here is CASSSRTSGVGEQFF. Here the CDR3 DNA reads TGTGCCAGCAGCTCAAGGACTAGCGGGGTGGGTGAGCAGTTCTTC.

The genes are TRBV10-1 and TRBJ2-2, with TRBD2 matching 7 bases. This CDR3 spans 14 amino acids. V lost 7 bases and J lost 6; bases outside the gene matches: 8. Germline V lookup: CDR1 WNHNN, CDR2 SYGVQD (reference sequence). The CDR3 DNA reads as TGCGCCAGCAAAAAAAGCGGGGAGGCCGGGGAGCTGTTTTTT. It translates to CASKKSGEAGELFF.

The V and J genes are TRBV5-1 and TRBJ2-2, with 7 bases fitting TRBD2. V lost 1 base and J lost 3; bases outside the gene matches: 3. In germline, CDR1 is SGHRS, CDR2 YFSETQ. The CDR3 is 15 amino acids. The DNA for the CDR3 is TGCGCCAGCAGCTTGCTGGCGGGAGACACCGGGGAGCTGTTTTTT. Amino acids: CASSLLAGDTGELFF.